The 17 T cell receptor beta chains listed next were all sequenced from one sample in a study of T cells in localized non-small cell lung cancer. Sequencing used immunoSEQ multiplex PCR; TCRdb keeps in-frame clones, though not all of them. The data contain about 2,000 clones, roughly a quarter of them singletons. The sample consisted of lung tumor tissue, taken before any cancer treatment. These receptors originate from a female donor of 60 years or more with stage II lung adenocarcinoma.

In its sample, this clone ranks as medium-sized. V and J are TRBV6-8 and TRBJ1-1; D may be TRBD1 (6 bases). The CDR3 runs to 13 residues. The V gene lost 10 bases and the J gene lost 1 base, with 13 bases spanning the gap. Germline V gives CDR1 MNHGY, CDR2 SAAAGT. In nucleotides, the CDR3 is TGTGCCATCAGACAGGTCGAGAACACTGAAGCTTTCTTT. Its protein product is CAIRQVENTEAFF.

The chain has TRBV6-8 and TRBJ1-2; D might be TRBD1 (5 bases). With 3 bases removed from V and 6 bases from J, the gap between germline ends came to 11 bases. The germline gives CDR1 MNHGY, CDR2 SAAAGT. There are 13 residues in the CDR3. The CDR3 DNA reads as TGTGCCAGCAGTTATCAGGGAACCCATGGCTACACCTTC. Protein: CASSYQGTHGYTF.

V is TRBV6-8 and J is TRBJ2-1; 7 bases map to TRBD2. This CDR3 contains 18 residues. CDR1 and CDR2 from the germline V gene are MNHGY and SAAAGT. V was clipped by 2 bases and J by 0 bases; unmatched bases: 10. The CDR3 sequence is CASSYLGSGHSSYNEQFF. DNA of the CDR3: TGTGCCAGCAGTTACCTAGGTAGCGGGCACAGCTCCTACAATGAGCAGTTCTTC.

The V and J genes are TRBV10-3 and TRBJ1-1, with TRBD1 as a possible D gene (5 bases). V was trimmed by 10 bases and J by 1 base, leaving 16 bases between them. The CDR3 consists of 14 residues. The germline gives CDR1 ENHRY, CDR2 SYGVKD. CDR3 DNA: TGTGCCAGCCGAGAGGGACCGAAGAACACTGAAGCTTTCTTT. Protein sequence: CASREGPKNTEAFF.

The V and J genes are TRBV7-6 and TRBJ1-5; no clear D. Germline V gene sequence: CDR1 SGHVS, CDR2 FNYEAQ. The length of the CDR3 is 14 residues. Trimming left V 5 bases short and J 3 bases short, with 11 bases between. The CDR3 spells CASSPNGLNQPQHF. In nucleotides, the CDR3 is TGTGCCAGCAGCCCTAACGGGCTCAATCAGCCCCAGCATTTT.

The chain employs TRBV14 and TRBJ2-2; a possible D gene is TRBD2 (5 bases). Germline loops: CDR1 SGHDN, CDR2 FVKESK. The CDR3 sequence is 17 residues long. Trimming cost V 2 bases and J 5 bases, with 18 bases left between them. The CDR3 is CASSQSVGRGRTGELFF. The CDR3 bases are TGTGCCAGCAGCCAATCCGTTGGACGGGGAAGAACCGGGGAGCTGTTTTTT. The full variable domain, with the rest looked up from reference TRBV14 and TRBJ2-2, is EAGVTQFPSHSVIEKGQTVTLRCDPISGHDNLYWYRRVMGKEIKFLLHFVKESKQDESGMPNNRFLAERTGGTYSTLKVQPAELEDSGVYFCASSQSVGRGRTGELFFGEGSRLTVL.

This clone was recorded only once. The chain carries TRBV19 and TRBJ1-5; 7 nucleotides line up with TRBD1. Per the germline V gene, CDR1 is LNHDA and CDR2 is SQIVND (reference sequence). After removal of 4 bases from V and 0 bases from J, the junction contained 9 bases not matched to a gene. CDR3 length equals 17 residues. The CDR3, as DNA: TGTGCCAGTAGTACCCGGGACAGCACCTATAGCAATCAGCCCCAGCATTTT. Its protein is CASSTRDSTYSNQPQHF.

The chain is built from TRBV5-1 and TRBJ1-1, with D maybe TRBD1 (5 bases). The CDR3 has 14 residues. Trimming cost V 0 bases and J 1 base, with 7 bases left between them. Germline CDR1 SGHRS, CDR2 YFSETQ. CDR3 protein: CASSLVTGNTEAFF. CDR3 DNA: TGCGCCAGCAGCTTGGTAACAGGGAACACTGAAGCTTTCTTT.

This CDR3 reads CASSLEGGARNGYTF. CDR3 in DNA: TGTGCCAGCAGCTTAGAGGGGGGCGCTCGTAATGGCTACACCTTC. This chain links TRBV11-3 with TRBJ1-2; D is perhaps TRBD1 (6 bases). The CDR3 covers 15 residues. Trimming shortened V by 0 bases and J by 6 bases, and 14 bases separated the two germline ends. Germline CDR1 and CDR2: SGHNT and YENEEA.

In its sample, this clone ranks as large (0.1 to 1%). The chain uses TRBV19 and TRBJ2-2, with D uncertain. V was clipped by 2 bases and J by 0 bases, with 13 bases between them. CDR1 LNHDA and CDR2 SQIVND come from the germline V gene (reference sequence). CDR3 length: 17 residues. The chain's CDR3 is CASSILMGNTNTGELFF. CDR3 in DNA: TGTGCCAGTAGTATACTCATGGGGAATACGAACACCGGGGAGCTGTTTTTT.

This clone was detected only a few times. The rearrangement links TRBV6-8 to TRBJ1-1; D unclear. V lost 6 bases to trimming and J lost 0 bases, with 8 bases between them. This CDR3 has 13 amino acids. Germline V gives CDR1 MNHGY, CDR2 SAAAGT. Here the CDR3 reads CASSPVVNTEAFF. In DNA, the CDR3 is TGTGCCAGCAGCCCCGTCGTGAACACTGAAGCTTTCTTT.

This clone is deemed medium-sized. This chain links TRBV11-3 with TRBJ2-1; D ambiguous. The germline V and J ends were trimmed by 1 base and 2 bases, with 9 bases remaining between them. The CDR3 has 15 amino acids. Germline V gene data show CDR1 as SGHNT and CDR2 as YENEEA. The CDR3 DNA sequence: TGTGCCAGCAGCTTAGGGCTAGGGCCCTACAATGAGCAGTTCTTC. This gives the protein CASSLGLGPYNEQFF.

This clone was seen more than once but under ten times. V usage is TRBV9 and J usage is TRBJ1-1; D is unresolved. CDR3 length: 14 residues. Trimming left V 5 bases short and J 4 bases short, with 15 bases between. Germline CDR1 is SGDLS and CDR2 is YYNGEE. The CDR3 here is CASSVQALITEAFF. DNA for the CDR3: TGTGCCAGCAGTGTGCAGGCCCTAATCACTGAAGCTTTCTTT. Combining the CDR3 with reference TRBV9 and TRBJ1-1 gives the whole variable domain DSGVTQTPKHLITATGQRVTLRCSPRSGDLSVYWYQQSLDQGLQFLIQYYNGEERAKGNILERFSAQQFPDLHSELNLSSLELGDSALYFCASSVQALITEAFFGQGTRLTVV.

In its sample, this clone was seen once. V is TRBV5-1 and J is TRBJ1-2; 11 nucleotides align to TRBD1. The CDR3 loop spans 15 amino acids. Germline lookup yields CDR1 SGHRS and CDR2 YFSETQ. Trimming took 0 bases from V and 6 from J; bases not matched to a gene: 4. For the CDR3, the DNA is TGCGCCAGCAGCTTGGCTGGACAGGGGGCTCATGGCTACACCTTC. Its protein is CASSLAGQGAHGYTF.

The rearrangement joins TRBV19 to TRBJ2-3; 9 bases align to TRBD1. V shed 3 bases, J shed 5 bases, and the junction held 6 bases outside the gene matches. CDR3 size: 15 residues. Germline CDR1 reads LNHDA; CDR2 reads SQIVND (reference sequence). The CDR3 sequence: CASSIRTGVKDTQYF. In DNA, the CDR3 is TGTGCCAGTAGTATCCGGACAGGGGTTAAAGATACGCAGTATTTT.

This clone ranks as large (0.1 to 1%). The rearrangement links TRBV10-3 to TRBJ1-2; 8 nucleotides line up with TRBD1. The V segment lost 2 bases and the J segment 4 bases; nucleotides outside the gene matches: 6. Germline V gene data show CDR1 as ENHRY and CDR2 as SYGVKD. The CDR3 is 15 amino acids. CDR3 bases: TGTGCCATCAGTGAGACTCGGACAGGGAGCTATGGCTACACCTTC. This codes for CAISETRTGSYGYTF.

This chain joins TRBV28 and TRBJ1-5, with a possible D match to TRBD1 (6 bases). This CDR3 spans 14 amino acids. V shed 9 bases and J shed 1 base, with 13 bases lying between them. Germline loops: CDR1 MDHEN, CDR2 SYDVKM. CDR3 residues: CASVEGGSNQPQHF. In DNA form, the CDR3 reads TGTGCCAGTGTGGAGGGGGGGAGCAATCAGCCCCAGCATTTT.